The 8 T cell receptor beta chains reported below all come from one sample, sequenced in a study of T cell responses to AZD1222 COVID-19 vaccine (TCRdb year 2021). The label giving this sample's time point can be read as: baseline before first vaccination. Library preparation employed the immunoSEQ multiplex PCR assay. The table was pulled from immuneACCESS by TCRdb, which kept in-frame rearrangements only. Such tables lose some clones; where checked, under half of the loss comes from unresolved V genes, and the rest has no known cause. The sample records 100,000 to 120,000 clones, approximately 85% of which are singletons. Roughly 5% of the sample is held by the ten biggest clonotypes. Sequences were derived from peripheral blood, sampled on day 0 of AZD1222 vaccination. These receptors were collected from an adult in good health.

The chain uses TRBV29-1 and TRBJ1-1, with TRBD1 as a possible D gene (5 bases). Trimming took off 6 bases at V and 4 bases at J, with 15 bases between the two ends. This CDR3 region has 13 residues. CDR1 and CDR2 (germline): SQVTM, ANQGSEA. This CDR3 is CSVAGGSGTEAFF. The DNA for the CDR3 is TGCAGCGTGGCCGGGGGGAGTGGCACTGAAGCTTTCTTT. Full variable domain (remainder filled in from reference TRBV29-1 and TRBJ1-1): SAVISQKPSRDICQRGTSLTIQCQVDSQVTMMFWYRQQPGQSLTLIATANQGSEATYESGFVIDKFPISRPNLTFSTLTVSNMSPEDSSIYLCSVAGGSGTEAFFGQGTRLTVV.

This chain connects TRBV29-1 to TRBJ2-5, with D perhaps TRBD1 (5 bases). CDR1 is SQVTM and CDR2 is ANQGSEA in the germline V gene. This CDR3 contains 12 residues. The V gene lost 3 bases and the J gene lost 3 bases, with 8 bases spanning the gap. The CDR3 spells CSVEGREETQYF. The CDR3 region has the DNA TGCAGCGTTGAGGGCAGGGAAGAGACCCAGTACTTC.

The table lists this clone with a count of one. The chain has TRBV7-3 and TRBJ2-3, with a weak D call TRBD2 (7 bases). CDR1 and CDR2 from the germline V gene are SGHTA and FQGTGA. The CDR3 length is 16 residues. With 3 bases removed from V and 0 bases from J, the gap between germline ends came to 13 bases. The CDR3 DNA sequence: TGTGCCAGCAGCTTTTGGGGGGGGCCCAGCACAGATACGCAGTATTTT. The encoded protein is CASSFWGGPSTDTQYF.

This rearrangement joins TRBV6-5 to TRBJ1-2; D not resolved. CDR3 length equals 12 residues. V lost 5 bases and J 2 bases, leaving 6 bases between the germline ends. Germline CDR1 and CDR2: MNHEY and SVGAGI. The CDR3 coding sequence is TGTGCCAGCAGTCCCCAGAACTATGGCTACACCTTC. It encodes CASSPQNYGYTF.

CDR3 sequence (DNA): TGCGCCAGCAGCTCAGGCAACAATGAGCAGTTCTTC. Translation gives CASSSGNNEQFF. The chain uses TRBV5-1 and TRBJ2-1; the D is unclear. From germline, CDR1 is SGHRS and CDR2 YFSETQ. V shed 3 bases and J shed 5 bases, with 6 bases lying between them. The CDR3 spans 12 residues.

The chain joins TRBV18 to TRBJ1-1, with D perhaps matching TRBD1 (6 bases). The CDR3 length is 13 residues. From germline, CDR1 is KGHSH and CDR2 LQKENI. Trimming removed 9 bases from V and 2 bases from J, with 13 bases in between. The CDR3 is CASHRESNTEAFF. Written as DNA, the CDR3 is TGTGCCAGTCACAGGGAGAGCAACACTGAAGCTTTCTTT.

The chain couples TRBV28 to TRBJ1-3, with a weak D call TRBD1 (6 bases). Germline CDR1 is MDHEN and CDR2 is SYDVKM. Trimming cost V 6 bases and J 2 bases, with 11 bases left between them. The CDR3 extends over 14 amino acids. CDR3 DNA: TGTGCCAGCAGGCCCACAGGGACTGGAAACACCATATATTTT. Protein sequence: CASRPTGTGNTIYF.

Concerning this clone itself: The same CDR3 is also encoded by other DNA sequences in this sample. V and J are TRBV19 and TRBJ2-7; D unresolved. The CDR3 spans 14 residues. Germline values: CDR1 LNHDA, CDR2 SQIVND (reference sequence). V gave up 6 bases and J gave up 2 bases, with 14 bases separating them. Here the CDR3 DNA reads TGTGCCAGTAGCTTCCTTGGACCGACCTACGAGCAGTACTTC. This codes for CASSFLGPTYEQYF.